The next 20 T cell receptor beta chains were all read from a single sample in a study of blood T cell repertoires in COVID-19. TCRdb's table, derived via immunoSEQ multiplex PCR, lists solely in-frame clones and lacks some. Of under 150,000 clones listed, 88% are singletons. Sequenced sample: peripheral blood. The origin of the receptors is a human donor in a cohort sampled during active COVID-19.

The chain uses TRBV23-1 and TRBJ2-7; possibly TRBD2 for D (6 bases). TRBV23-1 is an ORF, with its function uncertain. V lost 6 bases, J lost 5 bases, and 20 bases lay in between. The CDR3 runs to 15 residues. The CDR3 DNA reads TGCGCCAGCAGCATGCGGTGGGGAGGAAGGAACGAGCAGTACTTC. As protein: CASSMRWGGRNEQYF.

This clone occurred once. This chain links TRBV6-5 with TRBJ2-5, with D perhaps matching TRBD2 (7 bases). Trimming removed 2 bases at V and 7 bases at J, with 17 bases between. CDR1 is MNHEY and CDR2 is SVGAGI in the germline V gene. The CDR3 sequence is 15 residues long. The CDR3 DNA reads TGTGCCAGCAGTTACCCCTCGGGGGGCGCGGTGACCCAGTACTTC. This gives the protein CASSYPSGGAVTQYF.

Only one count was recorded for this clone. V is TRBV6-6 and J is TRBJ2-7, with D perhaps matching TRBD2 (6 bases). Trimming left V 10 bases short and J 3 bases short, with 19 bases between. The CDR3 length is 14 residues. Germline CDR1 is MNHNY and CDR2 is SVGAGI (reference sequence). CDR3 amino acids: CATENSGEHYEQYF. Here the CDR3 DNA reads TGTGCCACCGAGAACTCGGGGGAGCACTACGAGCAGTACTTC.

The chain has TRBV29-1 and TRBJ2-3; TRBD2 matches at 11 bases. CDR1 is SQVTM and CDR2 is ANQGSEA in the germline V gene. The CDR3 totals 15 residues. Trimming took 6 bases from V and 4 from J; bases not matched to a gene: 9. The CDR3 DNA follows: TGCAGCGTGGGGGGAACTAGCGGGAGTGCAGATACGCAGTATTTT. Translated: CSVGGTSGSADTQYF.

V usage is TRBV25-1 and J usage is TRBJ1-6, with 7 bases identical to TRBD1. The CDR3 runs 15 residues. Germline V CDR1 and CDR2: MGHDK, SYGVNS. Unmatched junction bases numbered 6, after V lost 3 bases and J lost 7 bases. CDR3 bases: TGTGCCAGCAGTGACCCGGACAGGCCGAATTCACCCCTCCACTTT. Protein product: CASSDPDRPNSPLHF.

The V call is TRBV3-1 (or the pseudogene TRBV3-2), the J call TRBJ1-2, with 7 bases identical to TRBD1. The V gene end was trimmed by 7 bases and the J gene end by 0 bases; junction bases not matched to a gene: 5. This CDR3 is 14 amino acids long. Germline-derived CDR1 and CDR2 are LGHDT and YNNKEL (reference sequence). DNA of the CDR3: TGTGCCAGCACCCCGGGACAGACTAACTATGGCTACACCTTC. Translation: CASTPGQTNYGYTF.

The genes are TRBV6-4 and TRBJ1-2; D is unresolved. V lost 5 bases and J 4 bases, leaving 11 bases between the germline ends. The germline gives CDR1 MRHNA, CDR2 SNTAGT. The CDR3 is made up of 13 amino acids. CDR3 loop: CASSPGYGYGYTF. The CDR3 DNA reads TGTGCCAGCAGTCCCGGGTATGGCTATGGCTACACCTTC.

This chain links TRBV28 with TRBJ1-2, with TRBD1 identical over 10 bases. CDR3 length: 15 residues. With 6 bases clipped from V and 7 bases from J, the junction kept 11 bases outside the gene matches. CDR1 and CDR2 from the germline V gene are MDHEN and SYDVKM. CDR3 sequence (DNA): TGTGCCAGCAGCGATCCTCCGGGACAGGGGTCTGGCTACACCTTC. Translation: CASSDPPGQGSGYTF.

This rearrangement joins TRBV15 to TRBJ1-2, with D possibly TRBD1 on 5 matching bases. This CDR3 contains 15 residues. The germline CDR1 and CDR2 sequences are LNHNV and YYDKDF (reference sequence). V was trimmed by 5 bases and J by 2 bases, leaving 15 bases between them. CDR3 loop: CATSERRGLNYGYTF. DNA of the CDR3: TGTGCCACCAGCGAAAGACGGGGACTGAACTATGGCTACACCTTC.

This chain links TRBV5-1 with TRBJ2-3; weak D call: TRBD1 (6 bases). CDR1 SGHRS and CDR2 YFSETQ come from the germline V gene. There are 13 residues in the CDR3. Between the trimmed V and J ends, which lost 0 bases and 5 bases, there was a span of 7 bases. CDR3 loop: CASSLEGGDTQYF. For the CDR3, the DNA is TGCGCCAGCAGCTTGGAAGGGGGAGATACGCAGTATTTT.

Only a few counts were recorded for this clone. V gene TRBV15 combines with J gene TRBJ2-2; TRBD2 aligns across 7 bases. The CDR3 totals 16 residues. With 0 bases clipped from V and 5 bases from J, the junction kept 6 bases outside the gene matches. Germline CDR1 and CDR2: LNHNV and YYDKDF (reference sequence). The CDR3 protein is CATSRDVGRDTGELFF. DNA of the CDR3: TGTGCCACCAGCAGAGATGTAGGGAGGGATACCGGGGAGCTGTTTTTT.

This clone was counted once. The V and J genes are TRBV2 and TRBJ1-1; D might be TRBD1 (6 bases). The ends were cut back, 3 bases at V and 6 bases at J, with 11 bases in the middle. Germline CDR1 SNHLY, CDR2 FYNNEI. The CDR3 spans 13 residues. The CDR3 reads CASSEGALPEAFF. CDR3 nucleotides: TGTGCCAGCAGTGAGGGGGCGCTTCCTGAAGCTTTCTTT.

The gene calls are TRBV7-9 and TRBJ1-2; D not certain. V dropped 3 bases and J dropped 6 bases, with 8 bases sitting between them. CDR1 is SEHNR and CDR2 is FQNEAQ in the germline V gene (reference sequence). The CDR3 length is 12 residues. The CDR3 is CASSFFANGYTF. In DNA, the CDR3 is TGTGCCAGCAGCTTTTTCGCGAATGGCTACACCTTC. The whole variable domain, filled in from reference TRBV7-9 and TRBJ1-2, reads DTGVSQNPRHKITKRGQNVTFRCDPISEHNRLYWYRQTLGQGPEFLTYFQNEAQLEKSRLLSDRFSAERPKGSFSTLEIQRTEQGDSAMYLCASSFFANGYTFGSGTRLTVV.

The chain combines TRBV10-3 with TRBJ2-1, with 9 bases aligning to TRBD1. The CDR3 totals 17 residues. Germline V gives CDR1 ENHRY, CDR2 SYGVKD. J gave up 2 bases and V 3 bases, and 8 bases lay outside the gene matches. CDR3 in amino acids: CAISDPGQGMTYNEQFF. The CDR3 DNA sequence: TGTGCCATCAGTGATCCGGGACAGGGTATGACCTACAATGAGCAGTTCTTC.

The chain recombines TRBV7-9 with TRBJ1-6; 9 bases align to TRBD1. V was pared by 1 base and J by 7 bases, with 2 bases of the junction left unmatched. CDR3 length: 15 residues. Germline assignment: CDR1 SEHNR and CDR2 FQNEAQ (reference sequence). The CDR3 loop is CASSLVGQGNSPLHF. The CDR3 DNA sequence: TGTGCCAGCAGCTTAGTTGGACAGGGGAATTCACCCCTCCACTTT.

The rearrangement uses TRBV4-1 and TRBJ2-3, with D tentatively TRBD2 (5 bases). The CDR3 has 16 residues. Germline CDR1 and CDR2: MGHRA and YSYEKL. V dropped 1 base and J dropped 5 bases, with 16 bases sitting between them. DNA of the CDR3: TGCGCCAGCAGCCAAGGGATCCCCGGGATCAAAGATACGCAGTATTTT. It is translated as CASSQGIPGIKDTQYF.

The table lists this clone with a count of one. The genes are TRBV5-1 and TRBJ1-3; possible D gene TRBD1, 5 bases. The germline V gene encodes CDR1 SGHRS and CDR2 YFSETQ. The CDR3 runs to 16 residues. V lost 6 bases, J lost 1 base, and 17 bases lay in between. CDR3 coding DNA: TGCGCCAGCACCTCTGGGGTTGCAGGGTCTGGAAACACCATATATTTT. Protein sequence: CASTSGVAGSGNTIYF.

The chain carries TRBV5-1 and TRBJ2-7, with 7 nucleotides matching TRBD1. This CDR3 region has 14 residues. Germline loops: CDR1 SGHRS, CDR2 YFSETQ. The ends lost 4 bases at V and 3 bases at J; junction bases unmatched: 7. This CDR3 reads CASSPQTGNYEQYF. CDR3 bases: TGCGCCAGCAGCCCTCAGACAGGGAACTACGAGCAGTACTTC. The variable domain in full, with the rest retrieved from reference TRBV5-1 and TRBJ2-7, is KAGVTQTPRYLIKTRGQQVTLSCSPISGHRSVSWYQQTPGQGLQFLFEYFSETQRNKGNFPGRFSGRQFSNSRSEMNVSTLELGDSALYLCASSPQTGNYEQYFGPGTRLTVT.

The genes are TRBV28 and TRBJ1-1; D is unclear. Trimming removed 3 bases from V and 0 bases from J, with 5 bases in between. The germline CDR1 and CDR2 sequences are MDHEN and SYDVKM. This CDR3 has 13 amino acids. CDR3 protein: CASSLRLNTEAFF. In DNA, the CDR3 is TGTGCCAGCAGTTTGAGGCTGAACACTGAAGCTTTCTTT.

This clone is a singleton in its sample. The same CDR3 arises from other DNA sequences in this sample as well. The chain joins TRBV3-1 (or the pseudogene TRBV3-2) to TRBJ2-7, with 11 nucleotides matching TRBD2. Unmatched junction bases numbered 4, after V lost 2 bases and J lost 7 bases. The length of the CDR3 is 14 residues. CDR1 and CDR2 from the germline V gene are LGHDT and YNNKEL (reference sequence). The CDR3 DNA follows: TGTGCCAGCAGCCAACTAGCGGGGGGTGGTGAGCAGTACTTC. The encoded protein is CASSQLAGGGEQYF.